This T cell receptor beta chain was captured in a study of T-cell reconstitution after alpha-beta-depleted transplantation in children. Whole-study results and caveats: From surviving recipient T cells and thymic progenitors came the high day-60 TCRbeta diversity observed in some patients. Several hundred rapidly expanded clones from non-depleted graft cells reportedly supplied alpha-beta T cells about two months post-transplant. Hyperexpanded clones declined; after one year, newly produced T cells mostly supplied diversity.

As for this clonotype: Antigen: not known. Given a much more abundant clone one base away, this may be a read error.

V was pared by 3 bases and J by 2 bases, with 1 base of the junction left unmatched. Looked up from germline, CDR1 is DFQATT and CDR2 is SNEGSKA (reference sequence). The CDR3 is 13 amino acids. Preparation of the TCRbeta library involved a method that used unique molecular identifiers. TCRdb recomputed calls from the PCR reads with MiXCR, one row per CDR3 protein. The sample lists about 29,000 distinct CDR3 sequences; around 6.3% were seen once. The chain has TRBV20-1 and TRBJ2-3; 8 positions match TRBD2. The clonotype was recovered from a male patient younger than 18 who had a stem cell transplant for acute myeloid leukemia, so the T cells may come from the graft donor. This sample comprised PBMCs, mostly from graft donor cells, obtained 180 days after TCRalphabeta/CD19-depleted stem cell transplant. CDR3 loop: CSASGGATDTQYF. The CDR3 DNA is TGCAGTGCTAGCGGGGGGGCCACAGATACGCAGTATTTT.